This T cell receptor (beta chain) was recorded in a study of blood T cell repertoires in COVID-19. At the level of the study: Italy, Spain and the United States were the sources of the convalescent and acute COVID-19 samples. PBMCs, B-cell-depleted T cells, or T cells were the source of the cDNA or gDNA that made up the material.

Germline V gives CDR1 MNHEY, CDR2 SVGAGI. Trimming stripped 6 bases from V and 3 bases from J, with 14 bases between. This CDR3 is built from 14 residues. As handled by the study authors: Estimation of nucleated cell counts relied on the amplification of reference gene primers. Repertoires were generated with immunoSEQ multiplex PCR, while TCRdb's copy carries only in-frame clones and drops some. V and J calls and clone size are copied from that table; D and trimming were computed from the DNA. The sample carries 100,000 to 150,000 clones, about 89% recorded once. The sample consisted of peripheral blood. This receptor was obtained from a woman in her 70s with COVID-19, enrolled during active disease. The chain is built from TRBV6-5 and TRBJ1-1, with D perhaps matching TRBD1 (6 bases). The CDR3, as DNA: TGTGCCAGCAGATTACAGGGTCGGGACACTGAAGCTTTCTTT. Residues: CASRLQGRDTEAFF.